This paragraph reports one T cell receptor (beta chain). Its antigen is undetermined. The entry originates in a study of CD4 T cells in relation to SARS-CoV-2 and coronaviruses. About the research overall: TCR beta CDR3s were sequenced after 10-day antigen culture of PBMCs.

The CDR3 length is 12 residues. Trimming removed 3 bases from V and 8 bases from J, with 8 bases in between. The method was immunoSEQ multiplex PCR; TCRdb's version includes in-frame clones alone and lacks a portion of them. The profile shows roughly 30,000 clones, roughly 80% of them singletons. Unexposed donor CD4+ T cells date from about 2011-2019, before the COVID-19 pandemic. The cells were cultured for over eight days before CD4+ T cells were isolated. Cells permitting, SARS-CoV-2 S/N and four cold-coronavirus spikes were tested on unexposed-donor CD4+ T cells. The sequenced sample consisted of CD4+ T cells from PBMCs, cultured in vitro. The V call is TRBV12-3 or TRBV12-4, the J call TRBJ2-1; D possibly corresponds to TRBD1 (5 bases). This receptor was taken from a human donor in good health. The CDR3 region is CASSLGRDEQFF. CDR3 bases: TGTGCCAGCAGTTTGGGCAGGGATGAGCAGTTCTTC.